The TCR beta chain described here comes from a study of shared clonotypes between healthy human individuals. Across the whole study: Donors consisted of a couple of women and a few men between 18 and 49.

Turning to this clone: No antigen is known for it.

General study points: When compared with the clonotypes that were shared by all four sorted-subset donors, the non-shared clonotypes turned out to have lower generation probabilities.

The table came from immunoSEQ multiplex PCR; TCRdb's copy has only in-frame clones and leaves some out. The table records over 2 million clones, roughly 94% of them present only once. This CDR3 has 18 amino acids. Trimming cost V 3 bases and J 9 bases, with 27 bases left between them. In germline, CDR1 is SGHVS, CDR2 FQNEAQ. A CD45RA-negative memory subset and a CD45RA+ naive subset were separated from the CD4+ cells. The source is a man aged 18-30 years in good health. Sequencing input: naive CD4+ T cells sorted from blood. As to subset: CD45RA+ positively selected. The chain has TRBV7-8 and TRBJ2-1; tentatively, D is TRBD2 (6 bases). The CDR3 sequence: CASSFRIDGTSTRGEQFF. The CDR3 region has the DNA TGTGCCAGCAGCTTTCGGATCGACGGGACTTCCACCCGAGGTGAGCAGTTCTTC.